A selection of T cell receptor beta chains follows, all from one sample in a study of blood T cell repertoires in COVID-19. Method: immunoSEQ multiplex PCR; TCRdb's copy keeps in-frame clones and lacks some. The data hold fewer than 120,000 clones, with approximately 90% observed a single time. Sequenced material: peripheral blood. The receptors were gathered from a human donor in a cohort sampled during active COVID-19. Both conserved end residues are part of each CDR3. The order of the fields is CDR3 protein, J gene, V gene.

CDR3: CAVLGRTEAFF
J: TRBJ1-1
V: TRBV7-9

CDR3: CAISGTDYGYTF
J: TRBJ1-2
V: TRBV10-3

CDR3: CASTSPGNSYEQYF
J: TRBJ2-7
V: TRBV28

CDR3: CASSQPGQGLSGANVLTF
J: TRBJ2-6
V: TRBV6-6

CDR3: CATGDRSTEAFF
J: TRBJ1-1
V: TRBV10-2

CDR3: CASSSRRNTEAFF
J: TRBJ1-1
V: TRBV7-2

CDR3: CASSLVLISGDTEAFF
J: TRBJ1-1
V: TRBV5-5

CDR3: CASSALAGTGVTGELFF
J: TRBJ2-2
V: TRBV9

CDR3: CASGLSSGNTIYF
J: TRBJ1-3
V: TRBV12-5

CDR3: CASSRSGQGWDEQYF
J: TRBJ2-7
V: TRBV14

CDR3: CASSTGSYEQYF
J: TRBJ2-7
V: TRBV5-4

CDR3: CASSAAGAGANVLTF
J: TRBJ2-6
V: TRBV6-5

CDR3: CASSLGGEDSPLHF
J: TRBJ1-6
V: TRBV6-6

CDR3: CASSWDSSGRSLHNEQFF
J: TRBJ2-1
V: TRBV5-1

CDR3: CAWNMGSPPETQYF
J: TRBJ2-5
V: TRBV30

CDR3: CAWSVGALGLAGSDEQFF
J: TRBJ2-1
V: TRBV30

CDR3: CASSKQGADTGELFF
J: TRBJ2-2
V: TRBV7-3

CDR3: CASSPPGTGSQTQYF
J: TRBJ2-5
V: TRBV7-9

CDR3: CASSEQGNEQFF
J: TRBJ2-1
V: TRBV25-1

CDR3: CATSDIGSTSTDTQYF
J: TRBJ2-3
V: TRBV24-1

CDR3: CATSRQGLEESYEQYF
J: TRBJ2-7
V: TRBV15

CDR3: CASSFGQGAFYEQYF
J: TRBJ2-7
V: TRBV3-1/TRBV3-2